These T cell receptor beta chains were read from a single sample in a study of blood T cell repertoires in COVID-19. The data were produced by immunoSEQ multiplex PCR, yet TCRdb's version contains in-frame clones alone and is incomplete. The profile shows approximately 300,000 clones, roughly nine tenths of them singletons. The sequencing input was PBMCs or T cells enriched from blood (not recorded which). These receptors originate from a woman aged 18-29 years who had recovered from COVID-19. The CDR3 runs from the conserved cysteine through the conserved F or W. The D gene is left open where the match is weak. Clone sizes are given selectively: once, few, many, or a class where the clone is expanded.

TRBV5-4	TRBJ2-5	.	.	CASSSAGGPYQETQYF	TGTGCCAGCAGCTCCGCAGGAGGCCCCTACCAAGAGACCCAGTACTTC
TRBV5-5	TRBJ1-4	.	TRBD1	CASSWYGTGGEKLFF	TGTGCCAGCAGCTGGTATGGGACAGGGGGCGAAAAACTGTTTTTT
TRBV6-5	TRBJ2-3	.	TRBD1	CASSRDRGVGTQYF	TGTGCCAGCAGCCGGGACAGGGGAGTGGGTACGCAGTATTTT
TRBV7-2	TRBJ2-5	.	.	CASTLGGYQETQYF	TGTGCCAGCACCCTCGGGGGATACCAAGAGACCCAGTACTTC
TRBV20-1	TRBJ1-3	.	.	CSASIPRGSGNTIYF	TGCAGTGCTAGTATCCCCAGGGGCTCTGGAAACACCATATATTTT
TRBV28	TRBJ2-1	.	TRBD2	CASSSLLAEAYNEQFF	TGTGCCAGCAGTTCCTTACTAGCGGAGGCCTACAATGAGCAGTTCTTC
TRBV28	TRBJ2-3	.	.	CASWGGNADTQYF	TGTGCCAGCTGGGGCGGGAACGCAGATACGCAGTATTTT
TRBV21-1	TRBJ1-1	.	.	CASSSKGALNTEAFF	TGTGCCAGCAGCTCCAAGGGGGCTTTGAACACTGAAGCTTTCTTT
TRBV28	TRBJ2-3	.	TRBD2	CASSLPPLAGASTDTQYF	TGTGCCAGCAGTCTGCCTCCACTAGCGGGGGCTAGCACAGATACGCAGTATTTT
TRBV10-3	TRBJ1-5	.	TRBD1	CAISESGTGNQPQHF	TGTGCCATCAGTGAGTCCGGGACAGGGAATCAGCCCCAGCATTTT
TRBV11-2	TRBJ2-7	.	TRBD1	CASSWLPRTGGYEQYF	TGTGCCAGCAGCTGGTTGCCACGGACAGGGGGCTACGAGCAGTACTTC
TRBV9	TRBJ2-3	.	.	CASSDTGISTDTQYF	TGTGCCAGCAGCGATACGGGAATTAGCACAGATACGCAGTATTTT
TRBV29-1	TRBJ2-7	.	TRBD1	CSVAVGTDYEQYF	TGCAGCGTGGCCGTAGGGACAGACTACGAGCAGTACTTC
TRBV9	TRBJ2-2	.	TRBD1	CASSATGTGGRGELFF	TGTGCCAGCAGCGCTACCGGGACAGGGGGACGCGGGGAGCTGTTTTTT
TRBV6-7	TRBJ1-6	.	TRBD1	CASSVSDRVRWDSPLHF	TGTGCCAGCAGTGTATCGGACAGGGTTCGGTGGGATTCACCCCTCCACTTT
TRBV27	TRBJ2-1	.	.	CASNSLTNEQFF	TGTGCCAGCAACTCCCTAACCAATGAGCAGTTCTTC
TRBV30	TRBJ2-3	.	TRBD1	CAWSVGTGADTQYF	TGTGCCTGGAGTGTAGGGACAGGGGCAGATACGCAGTATTTT
TRBV5-1	TRBJ1-2	.	.	CASSLSGAQGYTF	TGCGCCAGCAGCTTGTCAGGGGCGCAAGGCTACACCTTC
TRBV3-1/TRBV3-2	TRBJ2-1	.	.	CASSQSFSEAGRRYNEQFF	TGTGCCAGCAGCCAATCTTTTTCGGAGGCGGGGCGGAGATACAATGAGCAGTTCTTC
TRBV2	TRBJ1-6	few	TRBD1	CASWTGGLPGPLHF	TGTGCCAGTTGGACAGGGGGATTACCGGGTCCCCTCCACTTT
TRBV4-3	TRBJ1-6	few	TRBD1	CASSSSETGFSPLHF	TGCGCCAGCAGCAGCAGTGAGACAGGGTTTTCACCCCTCCACTTT
TRBV7-3	TRBJ1-2	few	.	CASSLGPERGYTF	TGTGCCAGCAGCCTTGGCCCCGAGAGGGGCTACACCTTC
TRBV6-2/TRBV6-3	TRBJ1-1	.	.	CASSYVFLLNTEAFF	TGTGCCAGCAGTTACGTGTTCCTCTTGAACACTGAAGCTTTCTTT
TRBV30	TRBJ1-4	.	.	CAWSVHALVANEKLFF	TGTGCCTGGAGTGTACACGCCCTTGTGGCTAATGAAAAACTGTTTTTT
TRBV13	TRBJ1-6	.	TRBD1	CASSPYFGQGVDSPLHF	TGTGCCAGCAGCCCCTATTTCGGGCAGGGGGTCGATTCACCCCTCCACTTT
TRBV4-1	TRBJ2-1	.	TRBD2	CASSPGLAGGLSSYNEQFF	TGCGCCAGCAGCCCTGGACTAGCGGGGGGCCTAAGCTCCTACAATGAGCAGTTCTTC
TRBV14	TRBJ2-7	.	.	CASSVRRGSTTYEQYF	TGTGCCAGCAGTGTTCGGAGGGGCAGTACGACCTACGAGCAGTACTTC
TRBV2	TRBJ1-4	.	.	CASSEIQVHNEKLFF	TGTGCCAGCAGTGAGATACAGGTCCATAATGAAAAACTGTTTTTT
TRBV5-1	TRBJ2-5	.	TRBD1	CASSLVQGAETQYF	TGCGCCAGCAGCTTGGTACAGGGGGCAGAGACCCAGTACTTC
TRBV11-3	TRBJ2-3	many	TRBD1	CASSLNRQGVLTDTQYF	TGTGCCAGCAGCTTAAATAGGCAGGGGGTTCTCACAGATACGCAGTATTTT
TRBV7-9	TRBJ1-1	.	TRBD1	CASSLHPGQRREAFF	TGTGCCAGCAGCTTACATCCGGGACAGCGAAGAGAAGCTTTCTTT
TRBV5-5	TRBJ1-6	.	.	CASNPWHNSPLHF	TGTGCCAGCAACCCATGGCATAATTCACCCCTCCACTTT
TRBV19	TRBJ1-2	.	TRBD1	CASISSGTGSFGYGYTF	TGTGCCAGTATTTCCTCCGGGACAGGGTCGTTTGGCTATGGCTACACCTTC
TRBV27	TRBJ2-3	.	TRBD1	CASSSWTGGTDTQYF	TGTGCCAGCAGTTCCTGGACAGGGGGGACAGATACGCAGTATTTT
TRBV7-9	TRBJ1-1	once	.	CASSLNSGLAEAFF	TGTGCCAGCAGCCTGAACAGTGGGTTGGCTGAAGCTTTCTTT
TRBV25-1	TRBJ1-6	.	.	CASSELSEYSPLHF	TGTGCCAGCAGTGAACTCAGCGAATATTCACCCCTCCACTTT
TRBV7-8	TRBJ1-1	few	.	CASRSGGNTEAFF	TGTGCCAGCCGAAGCGGAGGGAACACTGAAGCTTTCTTT
TRBV5-8	TRBJ2-3	.	.	CASSRVLAATPETQYF	TGTGCCAGCAGTCGGGTATTAGCGGCCACCCCGGAGACGCAGTATTTT
TRBV14	TRBJ2-3	.	.	CASSQASIGTQYF	TGTGCCAGCAGCCAGGCTAGCATCGGTACGCAGTATTTT
TRBV5-4	TRBJ2-7	once	TRBD1	CASSLGQGNYEQYF	TGTGCCAGCAGCTTGGGACAGGGTAACTACGAGCAGTACTTC
TRBV4-1	TRBJ2-5	once	.	CASSQDGGGGETQYF	TGCGCCAGCAGCCAAGATGGCGGGGGCGGGGAGACCCAGTACTTC
TRBV5-6	TRBJ1-2	.	.	CASSLAAGESGYTF	TGTGCCAGCAGCTTGGCAGCCGGGGAGAGTGGGTACACCTTC
TRBV5-1	TRBJ2-7	.	TRBD2	CASSLVRDPASRGAYEQYF	TGCGCCAGCAGCTTGGTCCGGGACCCTGCCTCGCGGGGGGCCTACGAGCAGTACTTC
TRBV24-1	TRBJ1-1	.	.	CATSDLDYTEAFF	TGTGCCACCAGTGACCTTGACTACACTGAAGCTTTCTTT
TRBV7-2	TRBJ2-3	.	.	CASSFTGGRLSTDTQYF	TGTGCCAGCAGCTTTACGGGGGGCCGGCTTAGCACAGATACGCAGTATTTT
TRBV6-5	TRBJ1-5	.	TRBD1	CASSYSRDRGLPQHF	TGTGCCAGCAGTTACTCGAGGGACAGGGGACTTCCCCAGCATTTT